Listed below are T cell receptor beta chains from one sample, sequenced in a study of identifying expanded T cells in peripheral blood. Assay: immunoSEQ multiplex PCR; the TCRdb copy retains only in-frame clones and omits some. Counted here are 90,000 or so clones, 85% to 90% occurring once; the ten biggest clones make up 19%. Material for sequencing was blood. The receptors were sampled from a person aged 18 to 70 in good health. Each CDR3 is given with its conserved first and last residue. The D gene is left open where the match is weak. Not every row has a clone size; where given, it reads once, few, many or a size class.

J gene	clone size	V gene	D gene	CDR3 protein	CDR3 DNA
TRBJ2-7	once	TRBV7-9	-	CASSETARDIVAEQYF	TGTGCCAGCAGCGAAACGGCTCGGGACATTGTGGCCGAGCAGTACTTC
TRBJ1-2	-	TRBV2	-	CAMGDGYGYTF	TGTGCCATGGGGGATGGCTATGGCTACACCTTC
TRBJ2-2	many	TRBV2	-	CASRPYTGELFF	TGTGCCAGCAGGCCGTACACCGGGGAGCTGTTTTTT
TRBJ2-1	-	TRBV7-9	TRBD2	CASSDSLAGAYNEQFF	TGTGCCAGCAGCGACTCCTTAGCGGGGGCCTACAATGAGCAGTTCTTC
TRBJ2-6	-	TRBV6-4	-	CASSATGLSGANVLTF	TGTGCCAGCAGTGCTACAGGGTTATCCGGGGCCAACGTCCTGACTTTC
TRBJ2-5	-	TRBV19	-	CASIGAAEGPQYF	TGTGCCAGTATCGGGGCGGCCGAGGGGCCCCAGTACTTC
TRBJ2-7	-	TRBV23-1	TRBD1	CASSHPGQENSYEQYF	TGCGCCAGCAGTCACCCTGGACAGGAGAACTCCTACGAGCAGTACTTC
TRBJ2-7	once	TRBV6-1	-	CASSEVVGGRYEQYF	TGTGCCAGCAGTGAGGTGGTAGGGGGGAGGTACGAGCAGTACTTC
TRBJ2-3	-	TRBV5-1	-	CASSFWGRDTQYF	TGCGCCAGCAGCTTCTGGGGGCGAGATACGCAGTATTTT
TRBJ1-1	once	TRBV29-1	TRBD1	CSVDRGRGTEAFF	TGCAGCGTTGATAGGGGGCGAGGGACTGAAGCTTTCTTT
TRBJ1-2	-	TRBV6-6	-	CASGAGSYGYTF	TGTGCCAGCGGGGCGGGTTCCTATGGCTACACCTTC
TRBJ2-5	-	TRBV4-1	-	CASRDLEGRGETQYF	TGCGCCAGCAGAGACCTCGAGGGCAGAGGAGAGACCCAGTACTTC
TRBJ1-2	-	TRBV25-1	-	CASSEGGLGGYTF	TGTGCCAGCAGTGAGGGAGGGTTGGGTGGCTACACCTTC
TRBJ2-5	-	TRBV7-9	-	CASTPGTGQETQYF	TGTGCCAGCACCCCCGGGACGGGACAAGAGACCCAGTACTTC
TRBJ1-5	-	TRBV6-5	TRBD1	CASSYGDRRHQPQHF	TGTGCCAGCAGTTACGGGGACAGGAGGCATCAGCCCCAGCATTTT
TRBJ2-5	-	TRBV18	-	CASSQTDRGTQYF	TGTGCCAGCTCACAGACGGACCGGGGGACCCAGTACTTC
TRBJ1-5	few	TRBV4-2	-	CASSQAWTENNQPQHF	TGTGCCAGCAGCCAAGCTTGGACAGAAAATAATCAGCCCCAGCATTTT
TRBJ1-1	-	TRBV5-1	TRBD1	CASSFNGQGTTEAFF	TGCGCCAGCAGCTTCAATGGACAGGGGACCACTGAAGCTTTCTTT
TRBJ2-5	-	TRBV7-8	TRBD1	CASSYWTGEETQYF	TGTGCCAGCAGCTATTGGACAGGGGAAGAGACCCAGTACTTC
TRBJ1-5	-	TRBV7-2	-	CASTWAIGDQPQHF	TGTGCCAGCACCTGGGCGATAGGGGACCAGCCCCAGCATTTT
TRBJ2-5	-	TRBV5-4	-	CASSGQQTRQETQYF	TGTGCCAGCAGCGGGCAACAGACTAGGCAAGAGACCCAGTACTTC
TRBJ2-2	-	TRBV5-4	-	CASSSPPFATMFF	TGTGCCAGCAGCTCCCCCCCCTTTGCTACGATGTTTTTT
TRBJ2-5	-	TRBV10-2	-	CASTLAGIYETQYF	TGCGCCAGCACGCTGGCGGGGATTTATGAGACCCAGTACTTC
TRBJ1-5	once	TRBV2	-	CASRQGPNQSQHF	TGTGCCAGCAGGCAGGGCCCTAATCAGTCCCAGCATTTT
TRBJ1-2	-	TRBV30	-	CAWSVLGGLNGYTF	TGTGCCTGGAGTGTACTAGGAGGGTTGAATGGCTACACCTTC
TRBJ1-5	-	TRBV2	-	CASSERRGNQPQHF	TGTGCCAGCAGTGAGCGGAGAGGCAATCAGCCCCAGCATTTT